Below, one TCR beta chain is given with its context. This CDR3 has 13 residues. CDR1 and CDR2 (germline): SEHNR, FQNEAQ (reference sequence). With 6 bases clipped from V and 5 bases from J, the junction kept 6 bases outside the gene matches. Seattle cases were enrolled at active infection and followed longitudinally. This sample is drawn from a study of blood T cell repertoires in COVID-19. The data were produced by immunoSEQ multiplex PCR, yet TCRdb's version contains in-frame clones alone and is incomplete. The sample has nearly 200,000 clones; around four fifths are singletons. This rearrangement joins TRBV7-9 to TRBJ1-1; 7 bases align to TRBD1. The TCR originated in a man in his fifties or sixties with COVID-19, enrolled during active disease. Sequenced input: peripheral blood. The CDR3 DNA sequence: TGTGCCAGCAGACAGGGGAGATTTACTGAAGCTTTCTTT. It yields the protein CASRQGRFTEAFF.